The 15 T cell receptor beta chains reported below all come from one sample, sequenced in a study of T cell changes during pregnancy in multiple sclerosis. The repertoire was sequenced with immunoSEQ multiplex PCR; TCRdb's copy has only in-frame clones and lacks some. The table records some 42,000 clones, roughly nine tenths of them present only once. The sample here was CD4+ T cells from peripheral blood mononuclear cells, taken after pregnancy. The receptors originated from a female donor with multiple sclerosis, enrolled in a pregnancy study.

The V call is TRBV18, the J call TRBJ2-3, with 16 nucleotides matching TRBD2. From germline, CDR1 is KGHSH and CDR2 LQKENI. Trimming at V came to 0 bases and at J to 7 bases, leaving 10 bases not matched to a gene. The length of the CDR3 is 19 residues. CDR3 residues: CASSPPPGTSGGASYTQYF. The DNA of the CDR3 is TGTGCCAGCTCACCACCGCCCGGGACTAGCGGGGGGGCCTCATATACGCAGTATTTT.

The genes are TRBV2 and TRBJ1-1; 7 positions agree with TRBD1. In germline, CDR1 is SNHLY, CDR2 FYNNEI. The CDR3 spans 14 residues. V was pared by 4 bases and J by 4 bases, with 6 bases of the junction left unmatched. The CDR3 region has the DNA TGTGCCAGCAGTGGGGCGCACAGGGGCACTGAAGCTTTCTTT. Its protein product is CASSGAHRGTEAFF.

The chain carries TRBV5-6 and TRBJ1-2; D remains ambiguous. This CDR3 is 16 amino acids long. Trimming removed 3 bases at V and 5 bases at J, with 20 bases between. From germline, CDR1 is SGHDT and CDR2 YYEEEE. The CDR3 DNA follows: TGTGCCAGCAGCTCCTTATGGGTCAAGTCGGGATATGGCTACACCTTC. This sequence encodes CASSSLWVKSGYGYTF. Full variable domain (remainder filled in from reference TRBV5-6 and TRBJ1-2): DAGVTQSPTHLIKTRGQQVTLRCSPKSGHDTVSWYQQALGQGPQFIFQYYEEEERQRGNFPDRFSGHQFPNYSSELNVNALLLGDSALYLCASSSLWVKSGYGYTFGSGTRLTVV.

This clone was counted a few times. The chain links TRBV4-3 to TRBJ2-3; 9 positions match TRBD2. V gave up 0 bases and J gave up 4 bases; unmatched junction bases: 8. This CDR3 region has 17 residues. Germline CDR1 reads LGHNA; CDR2 reads YSLEER. The CDR3 bases are TGCGCCAGCAGCCAAGATGGGCGGGGGGGGAGCTCAGATACGCAGTATTTT. It is translated as CASSQDGRGGSSDTQYF.

This sequence joins TRBV11-2 and TRBJ1-5; D gene uncertain. CDR1 and CDR2 (germline): SGHAT, FQNNGV. Trimming took off 3 bases at V and 1 base at J, with 7 bases between the two ends. The CDR3 contains 14 residues. The CDR3 DNA reads TGTGCCAGCAGCTTGAGGAACAGCAATCAGCCCCAGCATTTT. It encodes CASSLRNSNQPQHF.

The V call is TRBV5-1, the J call TRBJ1-6; D possibly corresponds to TRBD1 (6 bases). V was cut by 4 bases and J by 7 bases, with 9 bases left in between. Germline CDR1 and CDR2: SGHRS and YFSETQ. The CDR3 totals 13 residues. CDR3 in amino acids: CASSPGQNSPLHF. The CDR3 coding sequence is TGCGCCAGCAGCCCAGGACAGAATTCACCCCTCCACTTT.

This sequence joins TRBV16 and TRBJ1-4; D gene unclear. The germline V gene encodes CDR1 KGHSY and CDR2 FQNENV. The CDR3 is 13 amino acids. V was clipped by 4 bases and J by 0 bases, with 3 bases between them. CDR3 in amino acids: CASSPATNEKLFF. CDR3 bases: TGTGCCAGCAGCCCAGCAACTAATGAAAAACTGTTTTTT.

The V call is TRBV7-9, the J call TRBJ1-4; no clear D. The CDR3 is made up of 14 amino acids. V lost 1 base and J 3 bases, leaving 6 bases between the germline ends. CDR1 SEHNR and CDR2 FQNEAQ come from the germline V gene (reference sequence). The CDR3 sequence: CASSLGGANEKLFF. The CDR3 nucleotides are TGTGCCAGCAGCTTAGGGGGAGCTAATGAAAAACTGTTTTTT.

Only one count was recorded for this clone. This chain joins TRBV28 and TRBJ1-2; D is undetermined. The CDR3 runs 12 residues. CDR1 is MDHEN and CDR2 is SYDVKM in the germline V gene. With 3 bases removed from V and 4 bases from J, the gap between germline ends came to 6 bases. DNA for the CDR3: TGTGCCAGCAGTTTGCGGGTCTATGGCTACACCTTC. The encoded protein is CASSLRVYGYTF.

This clone was detected only once. The chain carries TRBV6-6 and TRBJ1-1, with D uncertain. The V end was cut by 6 bases, the J end by 1 base, with 12 bases between. The CDR3 loop spans 14 amino acids. Germline CDR1 is MNHNY and CDR2 is SVGAGI (reference sequence). This chain's CDR3 is CASSKPQWNTEAFF. Written as DNA, the CDR3 is TGTGCCAGCAGCAAACCACAATGGAACACTGAAGCTTTCTTT.

The J gene is TRBJ1-2, the V gene TRBV19; 9 nucleotides match TRBD1. CDR3 length: 14 residues. Germline V gene lookup returns CDR1 LNHDA and CDR2 SQIVND (reference sequence). V trimming: 5 bases; J trimming: 7 bases; junction bases outside the gene matches: 8. DNA for the CDR3: TGTGCCAGTAGTCCCGGGACAGGGACGGGTGGCTACACCTTC. This translates into CASSPGTGTGGYTF.

This chain uses TRBV28 with TRBJ1-4; TRBD1 matches 8 bases. This CDR3 comprises 16 residues. Germline loops: CDR1 MDHEN, CDR2 SYDVKM. J gave up 7 bases and V 2 bases, and 9 bases lay outside the gene matches. CDR3 residues: CASSLGSGGGGEKLFF. The CDR3, as DNA: TGTGCCAGCAGTTTAGGTTCAGGGGGCGGGGGTGAAAAACTGTTTTTT.

This clone came up once. The chain combines TRBV4-1 with TRBJ2-2, with 8 bases that match TRBD1. Germline V gives CDR1 MGHRA, CDR2 YSYEKL. The CDR3 has 17 amino acids. J gave up 4 bases and V 1 base, and 8 bases lay outside the gene matches. CDR3 in amino acids: CASSQGSGTGLTGELFF. DNA of the CDR3: TGCGCCAGCAGCCAAGGGTCGGGGACAGGCCTCACCGGGGAGCTGTTTTTT.

On this clone itself: The same CDR3 can be traced to other DNA sequences in this sample. CDR3 residues: CASSPDRGQPQHF. CDR3 bases: TGTGCCAGCTCACCGGACAGGGGGCAGCCCCAGCATTTT. The chain joins TRBV18 to TRBJ1-5, with 10 nucleotides matching TRBD1. Germline V gene lookup returns CDR1 KGHSH and CDR2 LQKENI. J gave up 7 bases and V 3 bases, and 0 bases lay outside the gene matches. This CDR3 has 13 amino acids.

This clone appeared a single time. The chain joins TRBV5-6 to TRBJ2-7, with 7 bases identical to TRBD2. V shed 5 bases, J shed 3 bases, and the junction held 11 bases outside the gene matches. Germline V gene lookup returns CDR1 SGHDT and CDR2 YYEEEE. This CDR3 region has 15 residues. The CDR3 DNA reads as TGTGCCAGCAGTCCACTACGGCGGGGGAACTACGAGCAGTACTTC. It translates to CASSPLRRGNYEQYF. Full variable domain (rest looked up from reference TRBV5-6 and TRBJ2-7): DAGVTQSPTHLIKTRGQQVTLRCSPKSGHDTVSWYQQALGQGPQFIFQYYEEEERQRGNFPDRFSGHQFPNYSSELNVNALLLGDSALYLCASSPLRRGNYEQYFGPGTRLTVT.